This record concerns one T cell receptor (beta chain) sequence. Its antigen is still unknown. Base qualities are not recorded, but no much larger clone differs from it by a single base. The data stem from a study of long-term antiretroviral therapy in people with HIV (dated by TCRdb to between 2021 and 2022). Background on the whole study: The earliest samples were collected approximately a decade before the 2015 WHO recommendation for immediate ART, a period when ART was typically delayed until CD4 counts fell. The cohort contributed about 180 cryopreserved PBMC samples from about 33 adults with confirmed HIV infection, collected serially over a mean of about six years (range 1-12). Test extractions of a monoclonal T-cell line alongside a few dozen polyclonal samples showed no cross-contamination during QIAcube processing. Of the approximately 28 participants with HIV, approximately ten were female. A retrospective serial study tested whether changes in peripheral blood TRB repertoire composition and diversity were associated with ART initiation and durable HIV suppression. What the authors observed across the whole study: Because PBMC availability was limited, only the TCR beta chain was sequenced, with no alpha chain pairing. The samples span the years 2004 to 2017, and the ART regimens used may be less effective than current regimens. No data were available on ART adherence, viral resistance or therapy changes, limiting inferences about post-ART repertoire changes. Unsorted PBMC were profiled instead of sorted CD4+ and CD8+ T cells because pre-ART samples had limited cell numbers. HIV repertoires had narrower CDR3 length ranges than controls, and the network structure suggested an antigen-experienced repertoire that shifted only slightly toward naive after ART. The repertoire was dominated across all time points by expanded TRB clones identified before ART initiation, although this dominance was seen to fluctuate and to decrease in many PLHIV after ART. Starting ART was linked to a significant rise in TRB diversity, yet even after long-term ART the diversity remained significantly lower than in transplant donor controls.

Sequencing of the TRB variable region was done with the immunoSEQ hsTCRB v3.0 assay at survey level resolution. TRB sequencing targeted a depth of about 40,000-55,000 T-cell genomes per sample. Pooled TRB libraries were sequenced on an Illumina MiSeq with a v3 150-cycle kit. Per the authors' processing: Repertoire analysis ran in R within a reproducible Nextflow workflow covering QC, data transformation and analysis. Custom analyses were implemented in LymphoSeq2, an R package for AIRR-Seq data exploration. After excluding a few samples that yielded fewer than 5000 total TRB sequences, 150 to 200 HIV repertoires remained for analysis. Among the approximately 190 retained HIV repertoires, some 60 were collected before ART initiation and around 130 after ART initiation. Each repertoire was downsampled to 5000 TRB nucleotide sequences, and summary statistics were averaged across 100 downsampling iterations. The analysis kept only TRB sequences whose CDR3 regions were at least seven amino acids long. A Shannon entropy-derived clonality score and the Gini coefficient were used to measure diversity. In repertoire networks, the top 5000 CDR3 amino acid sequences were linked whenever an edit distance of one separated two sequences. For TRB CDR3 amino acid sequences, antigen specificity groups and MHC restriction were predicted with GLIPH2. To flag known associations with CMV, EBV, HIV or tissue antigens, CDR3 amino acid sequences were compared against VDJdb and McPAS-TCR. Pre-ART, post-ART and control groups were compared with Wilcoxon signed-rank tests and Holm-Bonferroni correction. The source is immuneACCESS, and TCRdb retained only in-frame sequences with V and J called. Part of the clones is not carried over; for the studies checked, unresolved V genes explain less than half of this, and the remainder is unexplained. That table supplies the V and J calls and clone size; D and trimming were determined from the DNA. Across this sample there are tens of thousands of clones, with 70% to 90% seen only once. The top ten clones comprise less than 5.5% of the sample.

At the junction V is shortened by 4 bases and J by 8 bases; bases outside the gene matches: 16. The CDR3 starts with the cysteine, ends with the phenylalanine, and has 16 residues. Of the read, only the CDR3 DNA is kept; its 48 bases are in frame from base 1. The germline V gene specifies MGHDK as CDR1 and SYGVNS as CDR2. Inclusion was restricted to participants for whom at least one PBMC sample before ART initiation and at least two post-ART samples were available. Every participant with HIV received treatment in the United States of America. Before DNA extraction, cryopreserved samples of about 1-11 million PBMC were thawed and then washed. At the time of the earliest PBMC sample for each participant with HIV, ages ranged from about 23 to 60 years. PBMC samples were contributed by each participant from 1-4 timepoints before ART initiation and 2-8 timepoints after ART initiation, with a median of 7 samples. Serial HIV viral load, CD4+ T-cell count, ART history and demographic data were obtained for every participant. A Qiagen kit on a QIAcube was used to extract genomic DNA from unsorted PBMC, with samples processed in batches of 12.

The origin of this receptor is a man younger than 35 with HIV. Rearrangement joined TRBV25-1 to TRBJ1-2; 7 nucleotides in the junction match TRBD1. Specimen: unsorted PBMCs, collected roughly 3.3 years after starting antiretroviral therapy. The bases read TGTGCCAGCAGTGCCCCCCGCTCCGGGACAGCTTGGGGCTACACCTTC. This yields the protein CASSAPRSGTAWGYTF.